These 27 T cell receptor beta chains were all obtained from the same sample, sequenced in a study of T-cell memory formation after mild COVID-19. TCRdb passed the 5' RACE reads through MiXCR, listing each CDR3 protein once. The repertoire holds 300,000 to 400,000 distinct CDR3 sequences, with roughly 15% as singletons. Sequenced sample: PBMCs or a T cell subset sorted from them (not recorded which). These receptors all stem from a man aged 18 to 29 who had mild COVID-19 (a few samples of this study predate the infection). Cell type and time point are not known.

There are many counts of this clonotype. The chain joins TRBV6-5 to TRBJ2-1; no reliable D call. The length of the CDR3 is 12 residues. Trimming removed 0 bases from V and 9 bases from J, with 6 bases in between. From germline, CDR1 is MNHEY and CDR2 SVGAGI. The CDR3 DNA reads TGTGCCAGCAGTTACTCTTGGGCTGAGCAGTTCTTC. This translates into CASSYSWAEQFF.

This clonotype occurred a few times. This chain uses TRBV20-1 with TRBJ2-5; D is possibly TRBD1 (6 bases). V was trimmed by 1 base and J by 5 bases, leaving 20 bases between them. In germline, CDR1 is DFQATT, CDR2 SNEGSKA (reference sequence). The CDR3 is 16 amino acids. The CDR3 region is CSARGTRTRGMETQYF. CDR3 nucleotides: TGCAGTGCTAGAGGCACTCGCACTAGGGGGATGGAGACCCAGTACTTC.

The J gene is TRBJ2-5, the V gene TRBV7-2, with 13 positions matching TRBD2. This CDR3 comprises 18 residues. The germline CDR1 and CDR2 sequences are SGHTA and FQGNSA. J gave up 2 bases and V 6 bases, and 12 bases lay outside the gene matches. The CDR3 nucleotides are TGTGCCAGCAGACCTACTAGCGGGGGGGCGAGAACGCAAGAGACCCAGTACTTC. Translation gives CASRPTSGGARTQETQYF. The variable domain in full, with the rest retrieved from reference TRBV7-2 and TRBJ2-5, is GAGVSQSPSNKVTEKGKDVELRCDPISGHTALYWYRQSLGQGLEFLIYFQGNSAPDKSGLPSDRFSAERTGGSVSTLTIQRTQQEDSAVYLCASRPTSGGARTQETQYFGPGTRLLVL.

This clonotype was seen repeatedly, ten times or more. The V call is TRBV6-2 or TRBV6-3, the J call TRBJ2-6, with a possible D match to TRBD1 (5 bases). CDR3 length: 18 residues. V dropped 5 bases and J dropped 0 bases, with 17 bases sitting between them. Germline V gene sequence: CDR1 MNHEY, CDR2 SVGEGT. The CDR3 bases are TGTGCCAGCAGTCCTTGGGGCAGGCGCGACTCTGGGGCCAACGTCCTGACTTTC. Encoded protein: CASSPWGRRDSGANVLTF.

V gene TRBV20-1 combines with J gene TRBJ2-3; 7 nucleotides align to TRBD1. J lost 4 bases, V lost 3 bases, and 7 bases had no gene match. The CDR3 runs to 14 residues. Germline V gives CDR1 DFQATT, CDR2 SNEGSKA (reference sequence). In DNA, the CDR3 is TGCAGTGCTAGCGTGAACAGGGGATCAGATACGCAGTATTTT. Amino acids: CSASVNRGSDTQYF.

V usage is TRBV5-1 and J usage is TRBJ1-2; 8 bases fit TRBD1. Germline trimming cut 0 bases from V and 5 bases from J; bases unmatched to any gene: 12. There are 17 residues in the CDR3. Germline-derived CDR1 and CDR2 are SGHRS and YFSETQ. The chain's CDR3 is CASSLGRGAGTGYGYTF. DNA for the CDR3: TGCGCCAGCAGCTTGGGACGAGGTGCCGGGACAGGATATGGCTACACCTTC. Filled out from reference TRBV5-1 and TRBJ1-2, the complete variable domain reads KAGVTQTPRYLIKTRGQQVTLSCSPISGHRSVSWYQQTPGQGLQFLFEYFSETQRNKGNFPGRFSGRQFSNSRSEMNVSTLELGDSALYLCASSLGRGAGTGYGYTFGSGTRLTVV.

V and J are TRBV29-1 and TRBJ1-2; D ambiguous. The CDR3 runs to 13 residues. The ends were cut back, 5 bases at V and 4 bases at J, with 14 bases in the middle. Germline assignment: CDR1 SQVTM and CDR2 ANQGSEA. The CDR3: CSVRVSLGYGYTF. CDR3 DNA sequence: TGCAGCGTTCGGGTCTCCCTGGGCTATGGCTACACCTTC.

This clonotype was counted ten times or more. The rearrangement links TRBV11-2 to TRBJ2-3; the match to TRBD2 covers 9 bases. The germline V gene encodes CDR1 SGHAT and CDR2 FQNNGV. The CDR3 consists of 16 residues. V was pared by 5 bases and J by 2 bases, with 8 bases of the junction left unmatched. Written as DNA, the CDR3 is TGTGCCAGCAGCGTAAGCGGGGGGACATCCACAGATACGCAGTATTTT. It codes for CASSVSGGTSTDTQYF.

The rearrangement joins TRBV12-3 or TRBV12-4 to TRBJ1-1; D might be TRBD1 (5 bases). This CDR3 comprises 12 residues. The V end lost 7 bases, the J end lost 3 bases, and 9 bases lay between the germline ends. The CDR3 DNA reads TGTGCCAGCACCCCCAGGGACACTGAAGCTTTCTTT. Its translation: CASTPRDTEAFF.

The sample holds a few counts of this clonotype. V usage is TRBV7-8 and J usage is TRBJ2-2; TRBD1 aligns across 8 bases. Trimming at V came to 4 bases and at J to 3 bases, leaving 13 bases not matched to a gene. The CDR3 is 18 residues long. Germline loops: CDR1 SGHVS, CDR2 FQNEAQ. CDR3: CASSSVGRQGRYTGELFF. CDR3 DNA: TGTGCCAGCAGCTCAGTAGGGAGACAGGGGCGTTACACCGGGGAGCTGTTTTTT.

A few counts support this clonotype. V gene TRBV6-5 combines with J gene TRBJ1-2; D may be TRBD1 (6 bases). This CDR3 comprises 12 residues. V shed 9 bases and J shed 8 bases, with 16 bases lying between them. CDR1 MNHEY and CDR2 SVGAGI come from the germline V gene. In DNA, the CDR3 is TGTGCCAGTAAGACAGGATCCGGCGGCTACACCTTC. Its protein is CASKTGSGGYTF.

This clonotype was counted between two and nine times. The gene calls are TRBV6-2 or TRBV6-3 and TRBJ2-1; D call uncertain. Between the trimmed V and J ends, which lost 6 bases and 8 bases, there was a span of 11 bases. CDR1 is MNHEY and CDR2 is SVGEGT in the germline V gene. This CDR3 comprises 12 residues. The DNA for the CDR3 is TGTGCCAGCAGCCACCGGTGGGATGAGCAGTTCTTC. Translation: CASSHRWDEQFF.

This clonotype was counted only a few times. The V gene is TRBV4-2, the J gene TRBJ2-5, with 7 positions matching TRBD1. Germline V CDR1 and CDR2: LGHNA, YNFKEQ. The CDR3 length is 16 residues. Trimming at V came to 2 bases and at J to 3 bases, leaving 9 bases not matched to a gene. CDR3 sequence (DNA): TGTGCCAGCAGCCAAAATCCCAGGGGGACCGAAGAGACCCAGTACTTC. It yields the protein CASSQNPRGTEETQYF.

This clonotype was seen many times. The chain couples TRBV29-1 to TRBJ1-4, with 7 bases identical to TRBD1. This CDR3 spans 13 amino acids. The J segment lost 7 bases and the V segment lost 5 bases, leaving 7 bases of the junction unmatched. CDR1 is SQVTM and CDR2 is ANQGSEA in the germline V gene. The CDR3 loop reads CSVRQGRGEKLFF. The CDR3 nucleotides read TGCAGCGTTCGACAGGGAAGAGGTGAAAAACTGTTTTTT.

The chain has TRBV7-8 and TRBJ2-5; a weak D match, TRBD2 (7 bases). Trimming took off 5 bases at V and 0 bases at J, with 13 bases between the two ends. The germline CDR1 and CDR2 sequences are SGHVS and FQNEAQ. This CDR3 has 15 amino acids. CDR3 amino acids: CASSRRGGDQETQYF. Written as DNA, the CDR3 is TGTGCCAGCAGCAGGAGGGGGGGGGACCAAGAGACCCAGTACTTC.

This clonotype turned up a few times. This chain joins TRBV12-3 or TRBV12-4 and TRBJ2-7; D unresolved. V lost 6 bases and J lost 4, with 10 bases in between. This CDR3 comprises 12 residues. CDR3 amino acids: CASSYIFYEQYF. The CDR3 DNA is TGTGCCAGCAGCTACATCTTTTACGAGCAGTACTTC.

This clonotype has a handful of counts. A read error is likely, as this CDR3 ends without the conserved phenylalanine or tryptophan. The rearrangement uses TRBV6-1 and TRBJ1-2, with D tentatively TRBD1 (5 bases). The germline V gene encodes CDR1 MNHNS and CDR2 SASEGT. V dropped 6 bases and J dropped 2 bases, with 7 bases sitting between them. This CDR3 comprises 12 residues. CDR3 protein: CASRGPNYGYTS. In DNA form, the CDR3 reads TGTGCCAGCAGGGGGCCGAACTATGGCTACACCTCC.

In this sample, this clonotype turned up a few times. The CDR3 region is CASSYGAGALQETQYF. For the CDR3, the DNA is TGTGCCAGCAGCTATGGCGCGGGGGCCCTCCAAGAGACCCAGTACTTC. This chain uses TRBV9 with TRBJ2-5; a possible D gene is TRBD2 (7 bases). The CDR3 sequence is 16 residues long. V lost 4 bases and J lost 1, with 17 bases in between. From germline, CDR1 is SGDLS and CDR2 YYNGEE.

The chain joins TRBV7-2 to TRBJ2-2, with D possibly called TRBD1 or TRBD2 (5 bases each). This CDR3 spans 14 amino acids. CDR1 is SGHTA, CDR2 FQGNSA, per germline. Deletions cut 1 base from V and 6 bases from J, with 9 bases between. This chain's CDR3 is CASSLVGTPGELFF. CDR3 DNA sequence: TGTGCCAGCAGCTTAGTTGGGACCCCCGGGGAGCTGTTTTTT.

This sequence joins TRBV6-6 and TRBJ2-7, with D tentatively TRBD1 (6 bases). This CDR3 region has 12 residues. The V end lost 6 bases, the J end lost 7 bases, and 13 bases lay between the germline ends. Germline V lookup: CDR1 MNHNY, CDR2 SVGAGI (reference sequence). For the CDR3, the DNA is TGTGCCAGCAGCGCACAGGGTGGTGAGCAGTACGTC. It translates to CASSAQGGEQYV.

This clonotype was seen at least ten times. This sequence joins TRBV7-3 and TRBJ2-3; 9 bases align to TRBD2. Per germline, CDR1 SGHTA and CDR2 FQGTGA. This CDR3 is 14 amino acids long. The ends lost 4 bases at V and 4 bases at J; junction bases unmatched: 3. The CDR3 is CASSSGTSPDTQYF. The CDR3 bases are TGTGCCAGCAGCTCCGGGACTAGCCCAGATACGCAGTATTTT.

This clonotype was counted a few times. The chain is built from TRBV7-3 and TRBJ1-2; perhaps TRBD1 as D (5 bases). Trimming pared 3 bases from V and 0 bases from J, leaving 8 bases between. Germline lookup yields CDR1 SGHTA and CDR2 FQGTGA. The CDR3 has 14 residues. CDR3 amino acids: CASSLGGANYGYTF. Here the CDR3 DNA reads TGTGCCAGCAGCTTGGGGGGAGCTAACTATGGCTACACCTTC.

V and J are TRBV5-1 and TRBJ2-7; TRBD1 agrees at 9 bases. The CDR3 runs 15 residues. After removal of 4 bases from V and 0 bases from J, the junction contained 5 bases not matched to a gene. Germline-derived CDR1 and CDR2 are SGHRS and YFSETQ. The CDR3 loop is CASSPRDRVSYEQYF. CDR3 nucleotides: TGCGCCAGCAGCCCACGGGACAGGGTCTCCTACGAGCAGTACTTC.

This rearrangement joins TRBV12-3 or TRBV12-4 to TRBJ2-3; 8 bases agree with TRBD1. The CDR3 spans 14 residues. Trimming cost V 8 bases and J 4 bases; bases outside gene matches: 8. CDR3 in amino acids: CASRSRGLADTQYF. CDR3 bases: TGTGCCAGCCGAAGCAGGGGGCTCGCAGATACGCAGTATTTT.

This clonotype was observed a few times. This chain joins TRBV6-5 and TRBJ1-2; D is unresolved. This CDR3 is built from 10 residues. V was shortened by 11 bases and J by 2 bases, with 6 bases between the two germline ends. Germline assignment: CDR1 MNHEY and CDR2 SVGAGI. The CDR3 DNA sequence: TGTGCCGCGGGCAACTATGGCTACACCTTC. It specifies CAAGNYGYTF.

This clonotype was observed many times. The rearrangement uses TRBV18 and TRBJ2-2, with D uncertain. Trimming cost V 3 bases and J 0 bases, with 11 bases left between them. The germline gives CDR1 KGHSH, CDR2 LQKENI. This CDR3 spans 16 amino acids. The CDR3 loop reads CASSPGADPNTGELFF. The CDR3 bases are TGTGCCAGCTCACCTGGTGCGGATCCGAACACCGGGGAGCTGTTTTTT. Full variable domain (outside the CDR3, taken from reference TRBV18 and TRBJ2-2): NAGVMQNPRHLVRRRGQEARLRCSPMKGHSHVYWYRQLPEEGLKFMVYLQKENIIDESGMPKERFSAEFPKEGPSILRIQQVVRGDSAAYFCASSPGADPNTGELFFGEGSRLTVL.

This clonotype has just a few counts. A much larger clone lies one base from this, so it may be a read error. V is TRBV11-2 and J is TRBJ2-3, with D possibly TRBD1 on 5 matching bases. Looked up from germline, CDR1 is SGHAT and CDR2 is FQNNGV. The CDR3 is 15 residues long. The CDR3 sequence: CASSLDSIQGDTKYF. The DNA of the CDR3 is TGTGCCAGCAGCTTAGACAGCATACAAGGGGATACGAAGTATTTT.